The clone carrying this TCR beta chain occurred many times. Donors had localized lung adenocarcinoma, a non-small cell lung cancer. The sample belongs to a study of CD4 and CD8 cells across lung adenocarcinoma regions. MiXCR, run by TCRdb on the PCR reads, gives a single entry per CDR3 protein. The sample has around 25,000 distinct CDR3 sequences; approximately 51% are singletons. Germline V gene data show CDR1 as MGHRA and CDR2 as YSYEKL. The CDR3 contains 13 residues. V lost 3 bases, J lost 10 bases, and 2 bases stayed unmatched. The chain couples TRBV4-1 to TRBJ2-1; TRBD2 matches 11 bases. The sequence derives from a male donor with lung adenocarcinoma. The CD4 and CD8 labels of this study may be unreliable. The source material was CD8+ T cells from the center of a lung tumor. CDR3 sequence (DNA): TGCGCCAGCAGCCACGGGACTAGCGGCGAGCAGTTCTTC. Residues: CASSHGTSGEQFF.